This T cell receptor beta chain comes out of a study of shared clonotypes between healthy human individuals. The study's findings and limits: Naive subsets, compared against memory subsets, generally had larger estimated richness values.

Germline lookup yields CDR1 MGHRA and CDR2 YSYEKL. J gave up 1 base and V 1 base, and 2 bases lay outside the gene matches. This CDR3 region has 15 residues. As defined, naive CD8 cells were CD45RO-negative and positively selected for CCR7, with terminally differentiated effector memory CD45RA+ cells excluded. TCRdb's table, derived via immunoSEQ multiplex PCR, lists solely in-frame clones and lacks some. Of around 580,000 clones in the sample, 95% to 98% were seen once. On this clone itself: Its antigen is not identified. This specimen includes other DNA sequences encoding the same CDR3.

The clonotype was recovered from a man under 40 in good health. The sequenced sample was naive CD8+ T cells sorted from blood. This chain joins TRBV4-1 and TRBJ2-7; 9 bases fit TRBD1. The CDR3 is CASSQGQGVSYEQYF. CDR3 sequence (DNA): TGCGCCAGCAGCCAAGGACAGGGGGTTTCCTACGAGCAGTACTTC.